The next 17 T cell receptor beta chains were all read from a single sample in a study of cytomegalovirus exposure and HLA in healthy donors. PCR primers comprised 60 Vbeta and 13 Jbeta primers. The assay was immunoSEQ multiplex PCR, and TCRdb's table has in-frame clones only and misses some. Here the sample spans some 110,000 clones, 82% being singletons. Sequences were obtained from PBMCs. The source of these receptors is a man younger than 45 in good health and CMV-seropositive.

The J gene is TRBJ2-3, the V gene TRBV30; 13 bases map to TRBD2. Trimming removed 3 bases from V and 5 bases from J; junction bases left unmatched: 20. The CDR3 runs 20 residues. Germline values: CDR1 GTSNPN, CDR2 SVGIG (reference sequence). CDR3 amino acids: CAWSPNLGTSGNLGVDTQYF. The DNA of the CDR3 is TGTGCCTGGAGCCCTAACCTCGGGACTAGCGGGAACCTGGGGGTAGATACGCAGTATTTT.

CDR3 nucleotide sequence: TGCGCCAGCAGCTTGGGAGGGAACGAGAACACCATATATTTT. Encoded protein: CASSLGGNENTIYF. The V gene is TRBV5-1, the J gene TRBJ1-3; D call uncertain. CDR3 length: 14 residues. CDR1 and CDR2 (germline): SGHRS, YFSETQ. V was trimmed by 0 bases and J by 7 bases, leaving 11 bases between them.

The V call is TRBV28, the J call TRBJ2-1; D is possibly TRBD1 (6 bases). The CDR3 length is 16 residues. Germline V gene lookup returns CDR1 MDHEN and CDR2 SYDVKM. V was shortened by 4 bases and J by 7 bases, with 20 bases between the two germline ends. This CDR3 is CASSSTGSAGVNEQFF. The CDR3 DNA follows: TGTGCCAGCAGTTCTACAGGGTCGGCAGGGGTGAATGAGCAGTTCTTC.

The V gene is TRBV28, the J gene TRBJ1-6, with TRBD1 matching 8 bases. This CDR3 has 18 residues. From germline, CDR1 is MDHEN and CDR2 SYDVKM. Trimming cost V 5 bases and J 0 bases; bases outside gene matches: 9. The CDR3 region is CASSPRTGLSSYNSPLHF. DNA of the CDR3: TGTGCCAGCAGTCCAAGGACAGGGCTAAGCTCCTATAATTCACCCCTCCACTTT.

Here the CDR3 reads CASSNRITNYGYTF. The CDR3 coding sequence is TGTGCCAGCTCCAACAGGATTACTAACTATGGCTACACCTTC. V gene TRBV2 combines with J gene TRBJ1-2; tentatively, D is TRBD1 (5 bases). Germline V gene sequence: CDR1 SNHLY, CDR2 FYNNEI. This CDR3 comprises 14 residues. V was clipped by 8 bases and J by 0 bases, with 13 bases between them.

In this sample, this clone turned up a few times. This rearrangement joins TRBV4-1 to TRBJ2-5; weak D call: TRBD1 (5 bases). Trimming took 3 bases from V and 4 from J, leaving 12 bases between them. The V gene's germline CDR1 is MGHRA and CDR2 YSYEKL. This CDR3 is 14 amino acids long. The CDR3 protein is CASSHNRLSETQYF. The CDR3 DNA reads TGCGCCAGCAGCCATAACAGGCTGTCAGAGACCCAGTACTTC.

The chain is built from TRBV7-9 and TRBJ2-1; D gene uncertain. V lost 1 base to trimming and J lost 8 bases, with 12 bases between them. Looked up from germline, CDR1 is SEHNR and CDR2 is FQNEAQ (reference sequence). The CDR3 runs to 14 residues. CDR3 coding DNA: TGTGCCAGCAGCTTAGACGCCATACGGGATGAGCAGTTCTTC. The encoded protein is CASSLDAIRDEQFF.

This clone appeared a few times. This chain joins TRBV2 and TRBJ1-2, with 8 bases identical to TRBD1. Germline CDR1 SNHLY, CDR2 FYNNEI. The CDR3 spans 12 residues. The V gene end was trimmed by 9 bases and the J gene end by 2 bases; junction bases not matched to a gene: 2. CDR3: CASGTGNYGYTF. In DNA form, the CDR3 reads TGTGCCAGTGGGACAGGCAACTATGGCTACACCTTC. Full variable domain (outside the CDR3, taken from reference TRBV2 and TRBJ1-2): EPEVTQTPSHQVTQMGQEVILRCVPISNHLYFYWYRQILGQKVEFLVSFYNNEISEKSEIFDDQFSVERPDGSNFTLKIRSTKLEDSAMYFCASGTGNYGYTFGSGTRLTVV.

The chain joins TRBV19 to TRBJ1-3; 7 positions agree with TRBD1. Germline CDR1 is LNHDA and CDR2 is SQIVND (reference sequence). V gave up 8 bases and J gave up 3 bases; unmatched junction bases: 10. The CDR3 covers 15 residues. DNA for the CDR3: TGTGCCAGTCGACCCCCTCACAGGGGTGGAAACACCATATATTTT. As protein: CASRPPHRGGNTIYF. Full variable domain (outside the CDR3, taken from reference TRBV19 and TRBJ1-3): DGGITQSPKYLFRKEGQNVTLSCEQNLNHDAMYWYRQDPGQGLRLIYYSQIVNDFQKGDIAEGYSVSREKKESFPLTVTSAQKNPTAFYLCASRPPHRGGNTIYFGEGSWLTVV.

This clone was seen just once. V gene TRBV7-8 combines with J gene TRBJ1-1, with D unresolved. From germline, CDR1 is SGHVS and CDR2 FQNEAQ. This CDR3 is built from 13 residues. Trimming pared 5 bases from V and 1 base from J, leaving 8 bases between. The CDR3 DNA follows: TGTGCCAGCAGCCCCCCAGGGAACACTGAAGCTTTCTTT. Its protein product is CASSPPGNTEAFF.

V and J are TRBV5-6 and TRBJ1-2; no reliable D call. Germline V gives CDR1 SGHDT, CDR2 YYEEEE. The CDR3 is 14 residues long. V lost 1 base to trimming and J lost 4 bases, with 11 bases between them. The DNA for the CDR3 is TGTGCCAGCAGCTTGTGGGAGGGTACCTATGGCTACACCTTC. As protein: CASSLWEGTYGYTF.

The rearrangement uses TRBV5-1 and TRBJ2-1; a weak D match, TRBD2 (6 bases). Germline values: CDR1 SGHRS, CDR2 YFSETQ. Trimming shortened V by 4 bases and J by 0 bases, and 8 bases separated the two germline ends. The CDR3 covers 14 residues. The CDR3 sequence is CASSGGDSYNEQFF. CDR3 DNA sequence: TGCGCCAGCAGCGGCGGGGACTCCTACAATGAGCAGTTCTTC.

The chain employs TRBV5-1 and TRBJ2-7; D might be TRBD2 (6 bases). CDR1 is SGHRS and CDR2 is YFSETQ in the germline V gene. The CDR3 covers 14 residues. V was clipped by 0 bases and J by 5 bases, with 12 bases between them. The DNA of the CDR3 is TGCGCCAGCAGCTTGGTTGGCGGGGCGGACGAGCAGTACGTC. Protein: CASSLVGGADEQYV.

CDR3 residues: CASSEALWTSASNNEQFF. In nucleotides, the CDR3 is TGTGCCAGCAGTGAAGCGTTGTGGACTAGCGCGAGCAACAATGAGCAGTTCTTC. The J gene is TRBJ2-1, the V gene TRBV6-1; 9 bases map to TRBD2. With V trimmed by 0 bases and J by 5 bases, 11 bases remained unmatched. Germline V gene data show CDR1 as MNHNS and CDR2 as SASEGT. The CDR3 has 18 amino acids.

The CDR3 loop reads CASSYLPDYGYTF. CDR3 nucleotides: TGTGCCAGCAGCTACCTTCCTGACTATGGCTACACCTTC. This rearrangement joins TRBV28 to TRBJ1-2, with no clear D. Germline values: CDR1 MDHEN, CDR2 SYDVKM. Trimming pared 6 bases from V and 3 bases from J, leaving 11 bases between. The CDR3 totals 13 residues.

This clone was observed a few times. This chain connects TRBV4-2 to TRBJ2-3; 15 bases match TRBD2. Losses at the gene ends were 4 bases for V and 2 bases for J; bases not matched to a gene: 4. The CDR3 spans 17 residues. The germline V gene has CDR1 LGHNA and CDR2 YNFKEQ. The CDR3: CASSPRTSGRATDTQYF. The CDR3, as DNA: TGTGCCAGCAGCCCCCGGACTAGCGGGAGGGCCACAGATACGCAGTATTTT.

The V gene is TRBV9, the J gene TRBJ1-1, with D uncertain. Per the germline V gene, CDR1 is SGDLS and CDR2 is YYNGEE. V was shortened by 2 bases and J by 1 base, with 3 bases between the two germline ends. The CDR3 length is 12 residues. This chain's CDR3 is CASSVSNTEAFF. CDR3 bases: TGTGCCAGCAGCGTCTCGAACACTGAAGCTTTCTTT.